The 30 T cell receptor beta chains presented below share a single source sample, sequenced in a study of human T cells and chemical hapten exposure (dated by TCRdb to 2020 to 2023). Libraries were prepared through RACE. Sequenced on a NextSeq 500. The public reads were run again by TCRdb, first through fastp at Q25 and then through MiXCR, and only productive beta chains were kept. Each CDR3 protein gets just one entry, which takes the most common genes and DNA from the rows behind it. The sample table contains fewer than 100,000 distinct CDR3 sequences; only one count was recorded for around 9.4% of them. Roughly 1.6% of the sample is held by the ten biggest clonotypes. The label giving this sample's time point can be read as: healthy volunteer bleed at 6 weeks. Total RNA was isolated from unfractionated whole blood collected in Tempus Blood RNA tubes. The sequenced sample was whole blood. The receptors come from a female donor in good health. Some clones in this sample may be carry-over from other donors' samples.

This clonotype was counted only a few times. The CDR3 bases are TGTGCCAGCAGCCCCTGGGAGGGATCTACGGAAGCTTTCTTT. This sequence encodes CASSPWEGSTEAFF. The genes are TRBV9 and TRBJ1-1; D is undetermined. Trimming stripped 4 bases from V and 8 bases from J, with 18 bases between. The germline V gene encodes CDR1 SGDLS and CDR2 YYNGEE. CDR3 size: 14 residues.

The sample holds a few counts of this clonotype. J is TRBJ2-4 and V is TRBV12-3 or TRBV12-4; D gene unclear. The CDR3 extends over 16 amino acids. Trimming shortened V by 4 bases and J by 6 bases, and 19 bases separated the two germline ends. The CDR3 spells CASSSVTRDTANIQYF. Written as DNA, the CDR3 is TGTGCCAGCAGTTCCGTTACCCGTGACACCGCAAACATTCAGTACTTC.

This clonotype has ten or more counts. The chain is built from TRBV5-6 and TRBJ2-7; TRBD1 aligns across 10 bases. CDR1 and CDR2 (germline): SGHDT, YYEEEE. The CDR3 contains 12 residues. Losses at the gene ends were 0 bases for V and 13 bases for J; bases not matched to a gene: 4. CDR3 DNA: TGTGCCAGCAGCTTGGGAGGGACAGGGGAATACTTC. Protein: CASSLGGTGEYF.

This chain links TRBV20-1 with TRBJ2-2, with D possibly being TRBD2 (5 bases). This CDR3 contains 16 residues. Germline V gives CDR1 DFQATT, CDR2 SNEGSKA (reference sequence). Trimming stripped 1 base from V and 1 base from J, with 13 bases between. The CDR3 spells CSARARSGKNTGELFF. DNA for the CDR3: TGCAGTGCTAGAGCGCGATCCGGGAAGAACACCGGGGAGCTGTTTTTT.

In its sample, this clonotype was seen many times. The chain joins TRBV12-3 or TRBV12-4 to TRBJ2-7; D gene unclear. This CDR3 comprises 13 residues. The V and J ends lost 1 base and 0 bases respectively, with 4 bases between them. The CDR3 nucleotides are TGTGCCAGCAGTTTAGGGGACTCCTACGAGCAGTACTTC. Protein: CASSLGDSYEQYF.

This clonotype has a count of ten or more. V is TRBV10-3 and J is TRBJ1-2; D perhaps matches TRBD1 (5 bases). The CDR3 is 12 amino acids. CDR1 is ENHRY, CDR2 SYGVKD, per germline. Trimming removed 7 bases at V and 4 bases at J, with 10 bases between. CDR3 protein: CAIKQGTYGYTF. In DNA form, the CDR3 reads TGTGCCATCAAGCAGGGTACCTATGGCTACACCTTC.

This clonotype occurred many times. The CDR3 protein is CASSKKEKQVDDEKLFF. CDR3 nucleotides: TGTGCCAGCAGCAAAAAAGAAAAACAGGTCGACGACGAAAAACTGTTTTTT. The chain has TRBV21-1 and TRBJ1-4; the listed D gene, TRBD1, was not tested against the DNA. TRBV21-1 is described as a pseudogene. The CDR3 runs 17 residues.

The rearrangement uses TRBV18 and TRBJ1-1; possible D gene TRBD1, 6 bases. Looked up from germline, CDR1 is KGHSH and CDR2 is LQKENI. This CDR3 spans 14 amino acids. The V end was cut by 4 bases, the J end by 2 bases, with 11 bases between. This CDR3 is CASSRGRGNTEAFF. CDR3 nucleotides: TGTGCCAGCTCACGGGGGCGGGGAAACACTGAAGCTTTCTTT.

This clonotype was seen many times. The CDR3 protein is CSARAVGSPSTDTQYF. The CDR3 bases are TGCAGTGCTAGAGCGGTGGGGTCCCCTAGCACAGATACGCAGTATTTT. V and J are TRBV20-1 and TRBJ2-3; D not certain. Trimming took 1 base from V and 0 from J, leaving 14 bases between them. The CDR3 has 16 amino acids. Germline V gives CDR1 DFQATT, CDR2 SNEGSKA (reference sequence).

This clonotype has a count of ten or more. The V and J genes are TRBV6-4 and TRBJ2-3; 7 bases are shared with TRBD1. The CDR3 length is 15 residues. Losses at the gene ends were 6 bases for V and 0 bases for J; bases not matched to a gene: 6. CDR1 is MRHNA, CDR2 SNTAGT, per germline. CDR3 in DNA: TGTGCCAGCAGCGAGGGGGCGGGTAGCACAGATACGCAGTATTTT. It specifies CASSEGAGSTDTQYF.

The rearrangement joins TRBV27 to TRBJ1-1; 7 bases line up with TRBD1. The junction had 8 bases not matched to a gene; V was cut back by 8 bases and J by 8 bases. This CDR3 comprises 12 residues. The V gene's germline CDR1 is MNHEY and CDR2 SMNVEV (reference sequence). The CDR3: CASGGGGQEAFF. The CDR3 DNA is TGTGCCAGCGGAGGCGGGGGACAGGAAGCTTTCTTT.

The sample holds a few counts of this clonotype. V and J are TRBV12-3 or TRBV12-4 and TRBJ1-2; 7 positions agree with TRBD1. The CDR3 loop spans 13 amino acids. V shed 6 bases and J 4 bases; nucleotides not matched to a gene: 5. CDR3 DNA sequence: TGTGCCAGCAGAAACAGGGGCGCCTATGGCTACACCTTC. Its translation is CASRNRGAYGYTF.

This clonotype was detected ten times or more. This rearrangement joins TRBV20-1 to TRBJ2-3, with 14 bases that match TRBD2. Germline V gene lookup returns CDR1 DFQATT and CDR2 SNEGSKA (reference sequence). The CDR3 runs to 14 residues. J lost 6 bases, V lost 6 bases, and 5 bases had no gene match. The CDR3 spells CSAGTSGGVDTQYF. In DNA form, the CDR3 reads TGCAGTGCCGGGACTAGCGGGGGCGTTGATACGCAGTATTTT.

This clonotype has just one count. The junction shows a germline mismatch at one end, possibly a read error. CDR3 region: CASSRDTRFGYSYTF. In DNA form, the CDR3 reads TGTGCCAGCAGCCGGGACACAAGATTCGGCTATAGCTACACCTTC. V usage is TRBV2 and J usage is TRBJ1-2; TRBD1 is a possible D gene (6 bases). This CDR3 region has 15 residues. Germline CDR1 and CDR2: SNHLY and FYNNEI.

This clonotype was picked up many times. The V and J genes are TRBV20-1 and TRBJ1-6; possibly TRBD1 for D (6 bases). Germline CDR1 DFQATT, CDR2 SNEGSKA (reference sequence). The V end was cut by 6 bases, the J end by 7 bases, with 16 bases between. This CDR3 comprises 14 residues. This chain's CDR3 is CSAIRQALNSPLHF. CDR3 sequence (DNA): TGCAGTGCGATAAGACAGGCCTTGAATTCACCCCTCCACTTT.

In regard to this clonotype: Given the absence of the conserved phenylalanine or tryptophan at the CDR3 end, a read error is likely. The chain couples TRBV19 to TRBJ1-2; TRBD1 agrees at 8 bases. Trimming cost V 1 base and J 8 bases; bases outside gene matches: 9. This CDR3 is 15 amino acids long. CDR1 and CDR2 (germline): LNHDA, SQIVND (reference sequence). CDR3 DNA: TGTGCCAGTAGTATAGGTCGGACAGGGATCGCCGGCTACACCATC. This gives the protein CASSIGRTGIAGYTI.

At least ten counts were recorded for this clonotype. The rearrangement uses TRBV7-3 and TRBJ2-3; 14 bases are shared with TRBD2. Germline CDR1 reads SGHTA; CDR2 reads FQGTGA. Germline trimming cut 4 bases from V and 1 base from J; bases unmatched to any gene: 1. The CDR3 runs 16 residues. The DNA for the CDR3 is TGTGCCAGCAGCTCGGGACTAGCGGGGGGCACAGATACGCAGTATTTT. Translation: CASSSGLAGGTDTQYF.

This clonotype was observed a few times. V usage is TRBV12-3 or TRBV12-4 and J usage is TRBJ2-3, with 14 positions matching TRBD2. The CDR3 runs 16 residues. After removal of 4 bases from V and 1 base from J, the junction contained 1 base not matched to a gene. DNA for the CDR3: TGTGCCAGCAGTTGGGGACTAGCGGGGGGCACAGATACGCAGTATTTT. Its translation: CASSWGLAGGTDTQYF.

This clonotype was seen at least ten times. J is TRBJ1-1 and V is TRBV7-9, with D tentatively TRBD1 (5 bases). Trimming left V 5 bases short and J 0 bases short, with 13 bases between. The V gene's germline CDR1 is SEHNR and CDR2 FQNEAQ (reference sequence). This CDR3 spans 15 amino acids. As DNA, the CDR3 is TGTGCCAGCAGCCCCGTGGGGGTTCTGAACACTGAAGCTTTCTTT. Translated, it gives CASSPVGVLNTEAFF.

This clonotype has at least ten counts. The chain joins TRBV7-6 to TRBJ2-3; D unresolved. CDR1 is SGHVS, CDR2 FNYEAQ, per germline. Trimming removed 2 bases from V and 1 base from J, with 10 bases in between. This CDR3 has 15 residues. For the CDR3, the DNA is TGTGCCAGCAGCTTAACAGTCATTGGCACAGATACGCAGTATTTT. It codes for CASSLTVIGTDTQYF.

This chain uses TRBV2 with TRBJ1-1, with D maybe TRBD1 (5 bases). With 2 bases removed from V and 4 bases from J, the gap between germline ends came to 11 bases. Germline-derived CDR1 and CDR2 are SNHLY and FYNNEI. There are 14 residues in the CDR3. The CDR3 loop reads CASSELIGGTEAFF. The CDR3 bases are TGTGCCAGCAGTGAATTAATTGGGGGCACTGAAGCTTTCTTT.

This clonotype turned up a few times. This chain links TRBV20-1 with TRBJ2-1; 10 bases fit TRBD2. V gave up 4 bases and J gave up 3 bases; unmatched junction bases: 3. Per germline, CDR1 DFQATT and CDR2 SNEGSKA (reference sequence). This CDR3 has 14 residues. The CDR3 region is CSATLAGDYNEQFF. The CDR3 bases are TGCAGTGCTACTCTAGCGGGAGACTACAATGAGCAGTTCTTC.

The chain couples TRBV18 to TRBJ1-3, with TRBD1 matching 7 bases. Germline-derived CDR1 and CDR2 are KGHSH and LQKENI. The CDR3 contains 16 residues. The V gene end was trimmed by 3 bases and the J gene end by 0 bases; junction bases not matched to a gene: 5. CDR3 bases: TGTGCCAGCTCACCCCGGGACAGAGCCTCTGGAAACACCATATATTTT. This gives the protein CASSPRDRASGNTIYF.

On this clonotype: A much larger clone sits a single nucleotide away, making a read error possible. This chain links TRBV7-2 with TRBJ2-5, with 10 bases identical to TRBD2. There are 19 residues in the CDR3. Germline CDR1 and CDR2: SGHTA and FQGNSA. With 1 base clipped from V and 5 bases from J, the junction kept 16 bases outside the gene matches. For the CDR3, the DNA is TGTGCCAGCAGCTTAGTAGCTCTAGGACTAGCGGCACCCCAGGAGACCCAGTACTTC. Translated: CASSLVALGLAAPQETQYF.

The CDR3 reads CASSPLGGKSSYEQYF. The CDR3 DNA reads as TGTGCCAGCAGTCCCTTAGGGGGCAAAAGCTCCTACGAGCAGTACTTC. The chain has TRBV6-6 and TRBJ2-7, with 7 bases identical to TRBD1. This CDR3 is built from 16 residues. Germline CDR1 reads MNHNY; CDR2 reads SVGAGI (reference sequence). With 5 bases clipped from V and 0 bases from J, the junction kept 10 bases outside the gene matches.

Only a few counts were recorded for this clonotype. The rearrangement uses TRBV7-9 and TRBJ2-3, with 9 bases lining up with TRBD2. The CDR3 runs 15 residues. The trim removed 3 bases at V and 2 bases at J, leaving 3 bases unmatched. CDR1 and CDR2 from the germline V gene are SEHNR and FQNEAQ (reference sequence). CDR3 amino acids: CASSFLAGSTDTQYF. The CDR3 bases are TGTGCCAGCAGCTTCCTAGCGGGATCCACAGATACGCAGTATTTT.

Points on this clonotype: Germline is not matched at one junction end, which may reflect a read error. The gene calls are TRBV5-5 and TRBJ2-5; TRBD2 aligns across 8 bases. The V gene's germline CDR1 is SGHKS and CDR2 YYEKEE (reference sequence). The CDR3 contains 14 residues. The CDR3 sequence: CASSLAGDQENQYF. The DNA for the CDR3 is TGTGCCAGCAGCTTAGCGGGGGACCAAGAGAACCAGTACTTC.

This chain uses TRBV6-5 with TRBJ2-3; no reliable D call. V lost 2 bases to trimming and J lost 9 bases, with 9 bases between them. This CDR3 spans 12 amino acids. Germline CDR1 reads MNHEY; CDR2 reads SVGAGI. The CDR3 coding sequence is TGTGCCAGCAGTTACAAGGCTGGGACGCAGTATTTT. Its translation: CASSYKAGTQYF.

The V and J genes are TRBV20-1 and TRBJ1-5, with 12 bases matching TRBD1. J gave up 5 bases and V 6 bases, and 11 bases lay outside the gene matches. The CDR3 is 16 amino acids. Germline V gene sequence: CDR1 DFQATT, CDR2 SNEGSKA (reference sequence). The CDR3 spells CSATSGTGGDHQPQHF. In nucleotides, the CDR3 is TGCAGTGCAACCTCCGGGACAGGGGGCGATCATCAGCCCCAGCATTTT.

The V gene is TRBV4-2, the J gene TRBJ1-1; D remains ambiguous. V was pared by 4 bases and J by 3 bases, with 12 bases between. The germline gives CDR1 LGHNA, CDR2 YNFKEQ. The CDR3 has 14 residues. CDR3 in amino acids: CASSLTEIYTEAFF. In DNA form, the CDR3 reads TGTGCCAGCAGCCTCACGGAAATATACACTGAAGCTTTCTTT.